These 22 T cell receptor beta chains originate from one sample sequenced in a study of cytomegalovirus exposure and HLA in healthy donors. PCR was performed using 60 Vbeta and 13 Jbeta primers. Assay: immunoSEQ multiplex PCR; the TCRdb copy retains only in-frame clones and omits some. The sample holds over 150,000 clones, about 80% seen once. The sample comprised PBMCs. The receptors derive from a boy younger than 18 in good health and CMV-seronegative.

This chain links TRBV7-9 with TRBJ2-7; the D gene is possibly TRBD2 (6 bases). The length of the CDR3 is 12 residues. Trimming cost V 3 bases and J 6 bases, with 9 bases left between them. The germline V gene has CDR1 SEHNR and CDR2 FQNEAQ (reference sequence). The CDR3 here is CASSFSGAEQYF. CDR3 nucleotide sequence: TGTGCCAGCAGCTTCTCGGGAGCCGAGCAGTACTTC.

V is TRBV27 and J is TRBJ2-1; TRBD1 aligns across 11 bases. Looked up from germline, CDR1 is MNHEY and CDR2 is SMNVEV (reference sequence). The trim removed 5 bases at V and 2 bases at J, leaving 2 bases unmatched. This CDR3 has 15 amino acids. The CDR3 nucleotides read TGTGCCAGCAGTCGGACAGGGGGCCCCTACAATGAGCAGTTCTTC. It is translated as CASSRTGGPYNEQFF.

There are a few counts of this clone. The gene calls are TRBV5-6 and TRBJ2-3; maybe TRBD1 (6 bases). The CDR3 totals 16 residues. Trimming shortened V by 2 bases and J by 5 bases, and 18 bases separated the two germline ends. CDR1 and CDR2 (germline): SGHDT, YYEEEE. Here the CDR3 reads CASSLVLGEGGDTQYF. CDR3 DNA: TGTGCCAGCAGCTTAGTTTTAGGGGAAGGGGGAGATACGCAGTATTTT.

This sequence joins TRBV11-2 and TRBJ2-5; 7 nucleotides match TRBD1. There are 15 residues in the CDR3. Germline V CDR1 and CDR2: SGHAT, FQNNGV. The junction had 9 bases not matched to a gene; V was cut back by 4 bases and J by 4 bases. CDR3 nucleotide sequence: TGTGCCAGCAGCTCGCCGACAGGGTGGGGAGAGACCCAGTACTTC. Its protein is CASSSPTGWGETQYF.

This rearrangement joins TRBV18 to TRBJ2-1; 7 bases match TRBD1. The J segment lost 5 bases and the V segment lost 6 bases, leaving 10 bases of the junction unmatched. This CDR3 is 15 amino acids long. The V gene's germline CDR1 is KGHSH and CDR2 LQKENI. The CDR3 sequence: CASSPRTGSHNEQFF. The CDR3, as DNA: TGTGCCAGCTCCCCCAGGACAGGCTCACACAATGAGCAGTTCTTC. Drawing the rest from reference TRBV18 and TRBJ2-1, the complete variable domain is NAGVMQNPRHLVRRRGQEARLRCSPMKGHSHVYWYRQLPEEGLKFMVYLQKENIIDESGMPKERFSAEFPKEGPSILRIQQVVRGDSAAYFCASSPRTGSHNEQFFGPGTRLTVL.

This chain joins TRBV7-3 and TRBJ1-5; D possibly corresponds to TRBD1 (5 bases). The CDR3 is 13 residues long. V gave up 4 bases and J gave up 3 bases, with 7 bases separating them. CDR1 and CDR2 (germline): SGHTA, FQGTGA. CDR3 nucleotide sequence: TGTGCCAGCAGCTCGACAGTCAATCAGCCCCAGCATTTT. It is translated as CASSSTVNQPQHF.

The rearrangement uses TRBV7-9 and TRBJ1-1; 8 positions agree with TRBD1. The CDR3 covers 15 residues. V trimming: 6 bases; J trimming: 3 bases; junction bases outside the gene matches: 9. Germline-derived CDR1 and CDR2 are SEHNR and FQNEAQ (reference sequence). The CDR3 protein is CASSSPTGADTEAFF. The CDR3 bases are TGTGCCAGCAGTTCCCCGACAGGGGCGGACACTGAAGCTTTCTTT.

The rearrangement links TRBV25-1 to TRBJ2-7, with D tentatively TRBD1 (6 bases). V lost 6 bases to trimming and J lost 5 bases, with 14 bases between them. CDR3 length equals 13 residues. The germline CDR1 and CDR2 sequences are MGHDK and SYGVNS. The CDR3: CASSLGGSHEQYF. In DNA form, the CDR3 reads TGTGCCAGCAGCCTAGGGGGATCCCACGAGCAGTACTTC.

V and J are TRBV7-9 and TRBJ1-3; 8 nucleotides agree with TRBD1. Looked up from germline, CDR1 is SEHNR and CDR2 is FQNEAQ (reference sequence). The V gene end was trimmed by 3 bases and the J gene end by 0 bases; junction bases not matched to a gene: 1. CDR3 length: 15 amino acids. CDR3 DNA: TGTGCCAGCAGCTTTGACAGGGGCTCTGGAAACACCATATATTTT. Translation: CASSFDRGSGNTIYF. The entire variable domain, with the rest obtained from reference TRBV7-9 and TRBJ1-3, is as follows: DTGVSQNPRHKITKRGQNVTFRCDPISEHNRLYWYRQTLGQGPEFLTYFQNEAQLEKSRLLSDRFSAERPKGSFSTLEIQRTEQGDSAMYLCASSFDRGSGNTIYFGEGSWLTVV.

V usage is TRBV29-1 and J usage is TRBJ2-1; perhaps TRBD1 as D (5 bases). The V and J ends lost 5 bases and 3 bases respectively, with 17 bases between them. The CDR3 is 15 amino acids. Germline V gene lookup returns CDR1 SQVTM and CDR2 ANQGSEA. Here the CDR3 DNA reads TGCAGCGTTCACTCTAATACAGGTAGCTACAATGAGCAGTTCTTC. Protein product: CSVHSNTGSYNEQFF.

V and J are TRBV30 and TRBJ2-3, with D hard to call. The CDR3 is made up of 12 amino acids. Germline assignment: CDR1 GTSNPN and CDR2 SVGIG (reference sequence). Trimming left V 3 bases short and J 0 bases short, with 4 bases between. In DNA, the CDR3 is TGTGCCTGGAGCCTGAGCACAGATACGCAGTATTTT. Translated, it gives CAWSLSTDTQYF.

The rearrangement joins TRBV11-1 to TRBJ2-2; possible D gene TRBD1, 6 bases. Germline-derived CDR1 and CDR2 are SGHAT and FQDESV (reference sequence). The CDR3 spans 15 residues. V lost 3 bases and J 4 bases, leaving 12 bases between the germline ends. The chain's CDR3 is CASSLGHPTTGELFF. The CDR3 DNA reads as TGTGCCAGCAGCTTGGGACACCCTACCACCGGGGAGCTGTTTTTT.

This chain links TRBV19 with TRBJ2-2, with D possibly being TRBD1 (6 bases). V was shortened by 5 bases and J by 3 bases, with 10 bases between the two germline ends. This CDR3 spans 14 amino acids. Germline assignment: CDR1 LNHDA and CDR2 SQIVND (reference sequence). The CDR3 region is CASSPNRDTGELFF. The CDR3 DNA reads as TGTGCCAGTAGTCCAAACAGGGACACCGGGGAGCTGTTTTTT.

The chain has TRBV7-2 and TRBJ2-7; D is possibly TRBD1 (6 bases). V lost 1 base to trimming and J lost 0 bases, with 13 bases between them. From germline, CDR1 is SGHTA and CDR2 FQGNSA. The CDR3 extends over 16 amino acids. The CDR3 is CASSLDLNRASYEQYF. In nucleotides, the CDR3 is TGTGCCAGCAGCTTAGATCTGAACAGGGCCTCCTACGAGCAGTACTTC.

This clone has only one observation. The gene calls are TRBV11-3 and TRBJ1-2; 9 positions agree with TRBD1. Germline trimming cut 1 base from V and 5 bases from J; bases unmatched to any gene: 2. Germline-derived CDR1 and CDR2 are SGHNT and YENEEA. CDR3 length equals 14 residues. The DNA of the CDR3 is TGTGCCAGCAGCTTAGGGGACAGGGTGTATGGCTACACCTTC. Residues: CASSLGDRVYGYTF.

This clone is a singleton in its sample. CDR3: CASSQAGGLNYGYTF. The CDR3 region has the DNA TGTGCCAGCAGCCAAGCGGGGGGGCTTAACTATGGCTACACCTTC. The rearrangement joins TRBV14 to TRBJ1-2, with D possibly matching TRBD1 (6 bases). V shed 1 base and J shed 1 base, with 10 bases lying between them. Germline CDR1 is SGHDN and CDR2 is FVKESK. The CDR3 has 15 residues.

The chain is built from TRBV5-4 and TRBJ1-2, with D perhaps matching TRBD1 (5 bases). The ends were cut back, 4 bases at V and 5 bases at J, with 6 bases in the middle. Germline-derived CDR1 and CDR2 are SGHNT and YYREEE (reference sequence). The CDR3 runs to 11 residues. CDR3 amino acids: CASSGGYGYTF. The CDR3, as DNA: TGTGCCAGCAGCGGGGGGTATGGCTACACCTTC.

The chain joins TRBV9 to TRBJ2-4; TRBD1 matches at 7 bases. Germline loops: CDR1 SGDLS, CDR2 YYNGEE. The junction had 6 bases not matched to a gene; V was cut back by 0 bases and J by 0 bases. This CDR3 has 17 amino acids. CDR3 in amino acids: CASSVEGDRLAKNIQYF. The DNA of the CDR3 is TGTGCCAGCAGCGTAGAGGGGGACAGATTAGCCAAAAACATTCAGTACTTC.

The V and J genes are TRBV5-1 and TRBJ2-7; weak D call: TRBD1 (6 bases). The CDR3 consists of 14 residues. CDR1 is SGHRS and CDR2 is YFSETQ in the germline V gene. Trimming removed 4 bases at V and 2 bases at J, with 13 bases between. The CDR3 coding sequence is TGCGCCAGCAGCACAGGGACGTTTACCTACGAGCAGTACTTC. Its translation: CASSTGTFTYEQYF.

J is TRBJ2-1 and V is TRBV11-3, with D maybe TRBD2 (5 bases). The V and J ends lost 1 base and 8 bases respectively, with 18 bases between them. The CDR3 length is 16 residues. Germline values: CDR1 SGHNT, CDR2 YENEEA. The CDR3 sequence: CASSLARRALRDEQFF. The CDR3 DNA sequence: TGTGCCAGCAGCTTAGCTCGGCGGGCTCTTCGCGATGAGCAGTTCTTC.

V is TRBV9 and J is TRBJ2-1; no definite D call. The CDR3 has 16 residues. V lost 3 bases and J lost 2, with 15 bases in between. Germline CDR1 reads SGDLS; CDR2 reads YYNGEE. The CDR3 is CASSDGQQYPYNEQFF. CDR3 DNA: TGTGCCAGCAGCGACGGTCAACAGTACCCCTACAATGAGCAGTTCTTC.

The table lists this clone with a few counts. V is TRBV7-2 and J is TRBJ1-1; D perhaps matches TRBD1 (5 bases). The CDR3 covers 13 residues. With 5 bases removed from V and 1 base from J, the gap between germline ends came to 8 bases. Germline V gene sequence: CDR1 SGHTA, CDR2 FQGNSA. CDR3 in amino acids: CASSPRENTEAFF. The CDR3 DNA follows: TGTGCCAGCAGCCCCAGGGAGAACACTGAAGCTTTCTTT.